This entry is about one T cell receptor beta chain. Its cognate antigen has yet to be identified. The input lacks base qualities; no much larger clone sits a single base away. Trimming leaves V shorter by 6 bases and J shorter by 0 bases, with the junction holding 2 bases beyond the gene matches. From its cysteine to its phenylalanine, the CDR3 spans 14 amino acids. Of all the DNA, just the CDR3 is kept, 42 bases in frame from base 1. The germline V gene encodes CDR1 ENHRY and CDR2 SYGVKD. The sample's time point label, decoded: about 28 days (+/-7) after the second vaccine dose. AZD1222 recipients with second doses at about 4 weeks or about 12 weeks were pooled, because spike-specific TCR depth and breadth did not differ between schedules. Samples from vaccinated people were obtained from the UK trials COV001 and COV002, which included a single-blind randomized controlled phase 2/3 trial of AZD1222 (ChAdOx1 nCoV-19) in healthy adults. Trial participant PBMC samples were collected at day 0 and day 28 after the second dose for TCRbeta chain sequencing.

These data are taken from a study of T cell responses to AZD1222 COVID-19 vaccine (dated by TCRdb to the early 2020s). In the study overall: A total of over 230 trial participants underwent TCR sequencing, of whom 207 received two doses of AZD1222 and some 26 received two doses of the MenACWY control vaccine. Trial participants were enrolled by age into 18-55, 56-69 and 70-plus year subgroups, with approximately 150, 28 and 58 TCR-sequenced participants respectively.

The CDR3 regions of human TCRbeta chains were analyzed by immunosequencing. In the authors' own workflow: Repertoire TCRs were matched against a reference library of SARS-CoV-2-specific TCRs generated with the MIRA antigen-specificity platform. Breadth was defined as the fraction of unique TCRs that were SARS-CoV-2-associated. Depth was defined as the fraction of total T cells that were SARS-CoV-2-associated. Each spike-specific TCR was assigned to its reactive spike region and to a CD4 or CD8 class using the MIRA data. Log10-transformed breadth and depth values were compared by one-way ANOVA with Sidak's multiple comparisons tests. As stored in TCRdb, this immuneACCESS dataset retains in-frame rearrangements with V and J assigned. A fraction of the clones does not appear; measured against another copy, unresolved V genes explain less than half of the discrepancy, and the remainder lacks a known reason. V, J and clone size are those of that table, while D and trimming were read from the DNA. A total of approximately 130,000 clones appear in this sample, approximately 88% of them only once. The ten largest account for under 6% of the sample.

Summary of the overall study and its limitations: Conclusions about previously exposed vaccinees are limited, since just five to seven AZD1222 recipients were seropositive for SARS-CoV-2 at baseline. Because no day 14 peak-response samples were available, repertoires were characterized only after the peak T cell response. Epitopes outside the regions mutated in the B.1.351 and B.1.1.7 variants were reportedly recognized by nearly half of the unique spike-specific TCRs. After two AZD1222 doses, spike-specific TCR breadth and depth were significantly higher than at day 0 and than in MenACWY recipients. The 56-69-year group was small, and its depth increase did not reach significance, likely because of low power. Participants were mostly white British, with more females than males. The authors suggested clonal diversity may have been underestimated. Vaccine-associated CD4 TCRs spanned the whole spike protein, with dominant responses in regions 160-218 and 743-854.

The clonotype originates from an adult who received the AZD1222 COVID-19 vaccine. The chain employs TRBV10-3 and TRBJ1-3; 7 central nucleotides agree with TRBD1. This material consisted of peripheral blood, taken 28 days after the second AZD1222 dose. The CDR3 amino acid sequence is: CAIRGGSSGNTIYF. The nucleotides are TGTGCCATCAGAGGGGGCAGCTCTGGAAACACCATATATTTT.